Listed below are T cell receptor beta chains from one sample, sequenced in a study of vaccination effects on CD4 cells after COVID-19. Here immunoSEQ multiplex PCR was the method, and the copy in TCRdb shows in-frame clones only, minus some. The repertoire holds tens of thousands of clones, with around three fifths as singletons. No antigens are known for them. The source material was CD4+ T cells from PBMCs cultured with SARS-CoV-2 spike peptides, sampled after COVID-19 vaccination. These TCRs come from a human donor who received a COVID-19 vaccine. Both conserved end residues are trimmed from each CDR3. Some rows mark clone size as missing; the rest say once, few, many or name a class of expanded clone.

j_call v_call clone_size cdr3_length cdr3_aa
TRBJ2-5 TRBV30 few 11 ARGVAGPETQY
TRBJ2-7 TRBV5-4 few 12 ASSFRQGEYEQY
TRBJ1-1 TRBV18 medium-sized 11 ASSRAGNTEAF
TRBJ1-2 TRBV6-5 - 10 ASKEGAGGYT
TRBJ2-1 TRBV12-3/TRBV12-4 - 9 ASSASRMEF
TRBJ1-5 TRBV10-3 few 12 AISSPGGNQPQH
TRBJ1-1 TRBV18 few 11 ASSLERLTEAF
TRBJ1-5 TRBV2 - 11 ASSEWGYQPQH
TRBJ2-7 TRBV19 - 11 ASSPTNRDEQY
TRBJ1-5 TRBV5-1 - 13 ASSLGQGGNQPQH
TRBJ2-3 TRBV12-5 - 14 ASGESGRWGTDTQY
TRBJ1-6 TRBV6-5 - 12 ASSYRTGNSPLH
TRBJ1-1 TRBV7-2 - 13 ASSLVGLMNTEAF
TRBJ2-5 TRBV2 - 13 ASSGLAGGQETQY
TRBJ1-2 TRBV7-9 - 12 ASSLEQESRGYT
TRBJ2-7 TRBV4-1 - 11 ASSQLTDYEQY
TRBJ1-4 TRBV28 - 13 ASRDRVLTNEKLF
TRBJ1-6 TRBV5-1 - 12 ASSFTGKDSPLH
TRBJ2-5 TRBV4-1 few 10 ASSQGLETQY
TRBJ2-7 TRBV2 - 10 ASSGQGREQY
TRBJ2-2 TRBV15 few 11 ATNDRPTGELF
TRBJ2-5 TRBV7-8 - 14 ASSLGTSGSSETQY
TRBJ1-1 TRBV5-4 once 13 ASTPGEAMNTEAF
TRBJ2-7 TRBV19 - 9 ASSDSYEQY
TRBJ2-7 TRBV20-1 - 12 SASQGSGYYEQY
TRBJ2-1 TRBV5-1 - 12 ASSFGGVDNEQF
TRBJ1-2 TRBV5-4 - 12 ASSLFGGLQGYT
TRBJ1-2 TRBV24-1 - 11 ATSRDSNYGYT
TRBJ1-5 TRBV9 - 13 ASSPGTVNNQPQH
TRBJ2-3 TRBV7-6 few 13 ASSLTGASTDTQY
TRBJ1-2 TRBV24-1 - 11 ATSSRGQWGYT
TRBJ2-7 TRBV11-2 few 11 ASSLDPGIEQY
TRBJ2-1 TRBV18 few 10 ASSADYNEQF
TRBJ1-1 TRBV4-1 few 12 ASSQDGRVTEAF
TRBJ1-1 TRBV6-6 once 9 ASSTVSQAF
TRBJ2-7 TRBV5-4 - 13 ASSLNSGGAGEQY
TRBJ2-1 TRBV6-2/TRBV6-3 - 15 ASSYNPGFPSYNEQF
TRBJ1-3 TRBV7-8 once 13 ASSPTRNSGNTIY
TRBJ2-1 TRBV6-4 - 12 ASSAGTGGDEQF
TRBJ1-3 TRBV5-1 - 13 ASRQGSHSGNTIY
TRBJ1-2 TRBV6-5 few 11 ASSVDRLRGYT
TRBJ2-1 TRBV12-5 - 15 ASGTSSGGGVGNEQF
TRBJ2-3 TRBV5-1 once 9 ASRDEDTQY